Listed below are T cell receptor beta chains from one sample, sequenced in a study of regulatory T cells in long-lasting Graves disease. TCRdb re-derived calls from the multiplex PCR reads in MiXCR, one entry per CDR3 protein. The sample shows 400,000 to 500,000 distinct CDR3 sequences, approximately 15% of them seen only once. The same sample was also used in a study of T cells in Graves' hyperthyroidism and ophthalmopathy.

The sequencing used peripheral blood mononuclear cells (PBMCs), collected at new diagnosis, from a patient treated with antithyroid drugs. The receptors originated from a middle-aged woman with Graves disease. The CDR3 runs from the conserved cysteine through the conserved F or W. The order of the fields is J gene, D gene, clone size, CDR3 length, V gene, CDR3 protein, CDR3 DNA. D genes are given only for firm matches. Clone size is stated in some rows and not others, as once, few, many or a class when expanded.

TRBJ2-3 | NA | NA | 18 | TRBV7-2 | CASSLGLRFGARADTQYF | TGTGCCAGCAGCTTAGGGTTGAGGTTTGGGGCGCGGGCAGATACGCAGTATTTT
TRBJ2-2 | TRBD2 | NA | 18 | TRBV3-1 | CASSQGSSSGSFTGELFF | TGTGCCAGCAGCCAAGGCTCGTCTAGCGGGAGTTTCACCGGGGAGCTGTTTTTT
TRBJ2-5 | NA | few | 13 | TRBV6-1 | CASSKQGGETQYF | TGTGCCAGCAGTAAACAGGGAGGAGAGACCCAGTACTTC
TRBJ2-2 | NA | many | 16 | TRBV2 | CASSDLDSDVTGELFF | TGTGCCAGCAGCGACCTGGACAGCGATGTCACCGGGGAGCTGTTTTTT
TRBJ2-1 | NA | few | 18 | TRBV20-1 | CSARAGGWGSSSYNEQFF | TGCAGTGCTAGAGCTGGCGGGTGGGGGTCTAGCTCCTACAATGAGCAGTTCTTC
TRBJ1-1 | TRBD1 | few | 13 | TRBV13 | CASSSRGTGEAFF | TGTGCCAGCAGCTCCAGGGGGACTGGTGAAGCTTTCTTT
TRBJ1-6 | NA | few | 14 | TRBV20-1 | CSARGASYNSPLHF | TGCAGTGCTAGAGGGGCATCCTATAATTCACCCCTCCACTTT
TRBJ2-3 | TRBD1 | NA | 14 | TRBV30 | CAWSSGGGIDTQYF | TGTGCCTGGAGTTCAGGGGGCGGAATAGATACGCAGTATTTT
TRBJ2-5 | TRBD1 | few | 14 | TRBV10-3 | CAISSGTGSETQYF | TGTGCCATCAGTTCTGGGACAGGGAGCGAGACCCAGTACTTC
TRBJ2-5 | NA | many | 13 | TRBV12-3/TRBV12-4 | CASSSGEQETQYF | TGTGCCAGCAGTTCCGGGGAACAAGAGACCCAGTACTTC
TRBJ2-3 | NA | many | 21 | TRBV12-3/TRBV12-4 | CASSFCLDKLVPLLGTDTQYF | TGTGCCAGCAGTTTCTGTCTGGACAAACTCGTCCCTCTTTTAGGGACAGATACGCAGTATTTT
TRBJ1-5 | NA | few | 13 | TRBV5-1 | CASRSGGDQPQHF | TGCGCCAGCCGAAGCGGGGGGGATCAGCCCCAGCATTTT
TRBJ2-5 | NA | many | 14 | TRBV11-2 | CASSVDITQETQYF | TGTGCCAGCAGCGTAGACATAACTCAAGAGACCCAGTACTTC
TRBJ2-3 | NA | NA | 14 | TRBV3-1 | CASSLSGMADTQYF | TGTGCCAGCAGCCTTAGTGGGATGGCAGATACGCAGTATTTT
TRBJ1-6 | TRBD1 | many | 13 | TRBV12-3/TRBV12-4 | CASRPGTGSPLHF | TGTGCCAGCAGACCGGGGACAGGCTCACCCCTCCACTTT
TRBJ1-1 | NA | many | 15 | TRBV6-2/TRBV6-3 | CASSEGVNILSGAFF | TGTGCCAGCAGTGAAGGGGTTAATATTCTATCGGGAGCTTTCTTT
TRBJ2-5 | NA | many | 13 | TRBV18 | CASSLDDYETQYF | TGTGCCAGCTCACTCGACGATTATGAGACCCAGTACTTC
TRBJ2-7 | NA | many | 17 | TRBV19 | CASSIWASETGSYEQYF | TGTGCCAGTAGTATCTGGGCTAGCGAGACGGGGTCCTACGAGCAGTACTTC
TRBJ1-1 | TRBD1 | many | 15 | TRBV2 | CASSEVRGLSTEAFF | TGTGCCAGCAGTGAAGTCAGGGGGCTGAGCACTGAAGCTTTCTTT
TRBJ2-5 | TRBD2 | many | 13 | TRBV5-1 | CASSSGGSETQYF | TGCGCCAGCAGCAGCGGGGGATCGGAGACCCAGTACTTC
TRBJ1-3 | TRBD1 | many | 16 | TRBV27 | CASSIRRQGFENTIYF | TGTGCCAGCAGTATACGAAGACAGGGGTTTGAAAACACCATATATTTT
TRBJ2-5 | TRBD2 | NA | 14 | TRBV12-3/TRBV12-4 | CASGHGGRGRAQYF | TGTGCCAGCGGTCACGGCGGGAGGGGCCGGGCCCAGTACTTC
TRBJ1-1 | NA | NA | 11 | TRBV29-1 | CRTAGVAEAFF | TGCAGAACGGCAGGGGTGGCTGAAGCTTTCTTT
TRBJ2-7 | TRBD1 | few | 14 | TRBV7-8 | CASSVTQGPYEQYF | TGTGCCAGCAGCGTAACACAGGGGCCCTACGAGCAGTACTTC
TRBJ1-4 | NA | many | 15 | TRBV28 | CASSPPVGSNEKLFF | TGTGCCAGCAGCCCCCCGGTCGGTAGTAATGAAAAACTGTTTTTT
TRBJ2-7 | NA | many | 13 | TRBV5-1 | CASSRTTLNEQYF | TGCGCCAGCAGTAGGACGACACTCAACGAGCAGTACTTC
TRBJ2-7 | NA | NA | 14 | TRBV25-1 | CASSSLGGVYEQYF | TGTGCCAGCAGTTCACTAGGAGGGGTCTACGAGCAGTACTTC
TRBJ2-3 | TRBD2 | NA | 18 | TRBV10-2 | CACERGAGAPYSTDTQYF | TGCGCCTGCGAGAGGGGAGCGGGAGCCCCTTATAGCACAGATACGCAGTATTTT
TRBJ2-1 | TRBD2 | many | 17 | TRBV3-1 | CASSQVLAGGPGNEQFF | TGTGCCAGCAGCCAAGTTCTAGCGGGAGGGCCGGGGAATGAGCAGTTCTTC
TRBJ2-7 | TRBD1 | many | 14 | TRBV5-1 | CASSPWDSSYEQYF | TGCGCCAGCAGCCCCTGGGACAGCTCCTACGAGCAGTACTTC
TRBJ1-2 | NA | many | 13 | TRBV10-2 | CASSMGTAYGYTF | TGCGCCAGCAGCATGGGGACGGCCTATGGCTACACCTTC
TRBJ1-2 | TRBD1 | few | 17 | TRBV4-3 | CASSQGTGGMILEGYTF | TGCGCCAGCAGCCAAGGGACAGGGGGAATGATATTAGAAGGCTACACCTTC
TRBJ2-6 | NA | many | 15 | TRBV19 | CASSGYYSGANVLTF | TGTGCCAGTAGCGGGTACTACTCTGGGGCCAACGTCCTGACTTTC
TRBJ2-4 | NA | many | 13 | TRBV20-1 | CSARSGLGNIQYF | TGCAGTGCTAGATCTGGGTTAGGGAACATTCAGTACTTC
TRBJ2-7 | TRBD2 | NA | 15 | TRBV7-2 | CASSADPGLVYEQYF | TGTGCCAGCAGCGCGGATCCGGGACTAGTCTACGAGCAGTACTTC
TRBJ2-7 | TRBD2 | many | 13 | TRBV27 | CASSLGLAYEQYF | TGTGCCAGCAGCTTGGGACTAGCTTACGAGCAGTACTTC
TRBJ2-6 | TRBD1 | NA | 16 | TRBV4-3 | CASSQGTGAGANVLTF | TGCGCCAGCAGCCAAGGAACAGGGGCTGGGGCCAACGTCCTGACTTTC
TRBJ1-3 | TRBD1 | many | 14 | TRBV28 | CASSSGTAGNTIYF | TGTGCCAGCAGTTCCGGGACAGCGGGAAACACCATATATTTT
TRBJ2-7 | TRBD1 | many | 13 | TRBV16 | CASSRSGGYEQYF | TGTGCCAGCAGCCGGTCAGGGGGCTACGAGCAGTACTTC
TRBJ2-1 | TRBD2 | NA | 11 | TRBV6-1 | CASTTGGEQFF | TGTGCCAGCACGACGGGGGGTGAGCAGTTCTTC
TRBJ2-4 | TRBD1 | many | 15 | TRBV2 | CASSEDIGGLYIQYF | TGTGCCAGCAGTGAGGACATAGGGGGCCTTTACATTCAGTACTTC
TRBJ1-5 | TRBD1 | few | 15 | TRBV30 | CAWSVGDSNNQPQHF | TGTGCCTGGAGTGTTGGGGACAGCAACAATCAGCCCCAGCATTTT
TRBJ2-7 | NA | many | 16 | TRBV11-1 | CASRLDRGPSSYEQYF | TGTGCCAGCAGATTAGATCGGGGGCCTAGCTCCTACGAGCAGTACTTC
TRBJ2-1 | TRBD2 | NA | 16 | TRBV7-9 | CASSLVSPSGIDEQFF | TGTGCCAGCAGCTTAGTCAGCCCTAGCGGGATCGATGAGCAGTTCTTC
TRBJ1-2 | TRBD1 | few | 13 | TRBV20-1 | CSATPGQGDGYTF | TGCAGTGCTACCCCGGGACAGGGAGATGGCTACACCTTC
TRBJ2-1 | NA | many | 16 | TRBV27 | CASSLRRDVFLNEQFF | TGTGCCAGCAGTTTAAGGAGGGATGTGTTCTTGAATGAGCAGTTCTTC
TRBJ2-6 | NA | NA | 12 | TRBV12-3/TRBV12-4 | CASSLEANVLTF | TGTGCCAGCAGCCTAGAGGCCAACGTCCTGACTTTC
TRBJ2-3 | TRBD2 | few | 17 | TRBV19 | CASSERGTSARTDTQYF | TGTGCCAGTAGTGAGAGGGGAACTAGCGCCCGCACAGATACGCAGTATTTT
TRBJ2-6 | TRBD2 | many | 15 | TRBV2 | CASRAGDSGANVLTF | TGTGCCAGCAGGGCGGGGGACTCTGGGGCCAACGTCCTGACTTTC
TRBJ2-7 | NA | many | 12 | TRBV11-2 | CASSPLGNEQYF | TGTGCCAGCAGCCCCCTCGGGAACGAGCAGTACTTC
TRBJ1-2 | NA | many | 15 | TRBV3-1 | CASSQGFEGGSGYTF | TGTGCCAGCAGCCAAGGTTTTGAGGGTGGGTCTGGCTACACCTTC
TRBJ2-7 | TRBD2 | NA | 16 | TRBV4-2 | CASSQVAGGSSYEQYF | TGTGCCAGCAGCCAAGTAGCGGGAGGGAGCTCCTACGAGCAGTACTTC
TRBJ1-6 | NA | many | 15 | TRBV6-5 | CASSYSTVDNSPLHF | TGTGCCAGCAGTTACTCGACGGTTGATAATTCACCCCTCCACTTT
TRBJ2-4 | TRBD1 | NA | 14 | TRBV6-2/TRBV6-3 | CASSYRQGVNIQYF | TGTGCCAGCAGTTACCGACAGGGGGTTAACATTCAGTACTTC
TRBJ2-2 | NA | NA | 16 | TRBV6-5 | CASSYSPGPNTGELFF | TGTGCCAGCAGTTACTCCCCGGGCCCGAACACCGGGGAGCTGTTTTTT
TRBJ2-3 | TRBD2 | few | 16 | TRBV30 | CAWSVGIAGATDTQYF | TGTGCCTGGAGTGTAGGGATAGCGGGAGCCACAGATACGCAGTATTTT